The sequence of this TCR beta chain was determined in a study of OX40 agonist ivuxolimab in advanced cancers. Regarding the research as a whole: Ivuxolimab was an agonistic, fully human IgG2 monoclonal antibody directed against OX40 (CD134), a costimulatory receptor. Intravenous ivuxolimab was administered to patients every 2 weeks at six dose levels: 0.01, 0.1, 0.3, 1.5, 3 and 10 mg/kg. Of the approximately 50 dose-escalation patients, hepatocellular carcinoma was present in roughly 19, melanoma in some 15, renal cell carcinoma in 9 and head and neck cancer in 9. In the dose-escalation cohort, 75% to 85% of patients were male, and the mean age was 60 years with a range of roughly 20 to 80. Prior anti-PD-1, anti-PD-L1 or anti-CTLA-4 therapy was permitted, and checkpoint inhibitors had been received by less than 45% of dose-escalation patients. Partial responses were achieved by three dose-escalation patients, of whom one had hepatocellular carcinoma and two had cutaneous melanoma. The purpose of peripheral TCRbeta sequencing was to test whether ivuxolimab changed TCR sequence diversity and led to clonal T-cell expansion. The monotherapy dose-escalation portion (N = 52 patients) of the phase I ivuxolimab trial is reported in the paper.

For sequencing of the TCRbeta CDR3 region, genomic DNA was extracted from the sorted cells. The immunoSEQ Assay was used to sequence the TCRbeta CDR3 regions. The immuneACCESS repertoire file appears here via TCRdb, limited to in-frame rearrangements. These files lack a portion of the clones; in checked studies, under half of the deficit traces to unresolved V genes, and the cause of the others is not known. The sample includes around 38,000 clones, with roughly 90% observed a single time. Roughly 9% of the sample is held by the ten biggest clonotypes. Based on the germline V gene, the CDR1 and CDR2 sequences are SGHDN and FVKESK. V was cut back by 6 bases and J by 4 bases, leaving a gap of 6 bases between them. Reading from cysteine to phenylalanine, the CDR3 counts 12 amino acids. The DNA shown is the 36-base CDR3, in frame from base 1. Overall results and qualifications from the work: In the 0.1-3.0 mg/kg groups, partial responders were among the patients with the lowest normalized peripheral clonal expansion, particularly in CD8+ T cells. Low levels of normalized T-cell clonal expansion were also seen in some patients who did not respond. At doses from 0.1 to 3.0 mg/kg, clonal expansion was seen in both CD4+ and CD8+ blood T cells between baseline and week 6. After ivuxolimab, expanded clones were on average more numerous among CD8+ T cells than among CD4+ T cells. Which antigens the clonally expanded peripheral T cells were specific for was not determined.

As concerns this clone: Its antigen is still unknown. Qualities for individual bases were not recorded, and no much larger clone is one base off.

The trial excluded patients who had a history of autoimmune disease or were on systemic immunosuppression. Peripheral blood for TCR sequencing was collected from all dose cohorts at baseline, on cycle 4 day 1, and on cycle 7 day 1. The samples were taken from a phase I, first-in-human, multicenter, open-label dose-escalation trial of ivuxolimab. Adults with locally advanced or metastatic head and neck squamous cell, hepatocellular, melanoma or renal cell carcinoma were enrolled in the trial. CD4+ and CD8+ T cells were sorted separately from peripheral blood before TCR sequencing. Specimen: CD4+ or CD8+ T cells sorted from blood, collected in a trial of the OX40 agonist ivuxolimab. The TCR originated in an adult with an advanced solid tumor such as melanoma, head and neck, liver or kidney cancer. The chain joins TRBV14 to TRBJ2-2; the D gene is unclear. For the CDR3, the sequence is CASSRATGELFF. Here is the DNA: TGTGCCAGCAGTCGAGCCACCGGGGAGCTGTTTTTT.